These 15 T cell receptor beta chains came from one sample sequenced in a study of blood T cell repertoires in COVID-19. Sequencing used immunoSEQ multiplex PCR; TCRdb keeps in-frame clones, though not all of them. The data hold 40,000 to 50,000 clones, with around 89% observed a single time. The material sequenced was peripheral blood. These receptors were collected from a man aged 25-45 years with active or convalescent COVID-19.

The CDR3 DNA reads as TGTGCCAGCAGCCAACACGGACAGTCCAATGAGCAGTTCTTC. It specifies CASSQHGQSNEQFF. The chain joins TRBV7-9 to TRBJ2-1, with a possible D match to TRBD1 (6 bases). CDR1 SEHNR and CDR2 FQNEAQ come from the germline V gene (reference sequence). V was clipped by 5 bases and J by 6 bases, with 14 bases between them. This CDR3 is built from 14 residues.

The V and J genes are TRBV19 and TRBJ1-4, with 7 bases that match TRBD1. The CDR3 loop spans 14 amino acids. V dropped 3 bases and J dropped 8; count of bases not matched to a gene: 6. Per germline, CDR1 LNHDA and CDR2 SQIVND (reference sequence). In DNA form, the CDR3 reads TGTGCCAGTAGTATGGATCCGGACAGGGAAAAACTGTTTTTT. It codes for CASSMDPDREKLFF.

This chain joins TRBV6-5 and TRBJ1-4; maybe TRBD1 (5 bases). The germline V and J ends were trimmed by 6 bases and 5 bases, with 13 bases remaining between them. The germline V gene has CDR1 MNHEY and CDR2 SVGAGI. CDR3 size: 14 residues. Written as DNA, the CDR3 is TGTGCCAGCAGGAGTTGGGGGGAGAATGAAAAACTGTTTTTT. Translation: CASRSWGENEKLFF.

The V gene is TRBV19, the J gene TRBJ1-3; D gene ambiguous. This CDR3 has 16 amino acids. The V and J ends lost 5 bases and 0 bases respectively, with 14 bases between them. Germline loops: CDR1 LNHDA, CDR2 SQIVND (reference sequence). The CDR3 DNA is TGTGCCAGTAGTGCCGCCCTTGGGAGCTCTGGAAACACCATATATTTT. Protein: CASSAALGSSGNTIYF.

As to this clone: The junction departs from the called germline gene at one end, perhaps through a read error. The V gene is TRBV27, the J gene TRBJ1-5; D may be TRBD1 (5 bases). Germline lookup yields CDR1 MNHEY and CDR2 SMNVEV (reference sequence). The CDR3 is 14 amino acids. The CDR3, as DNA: TGTGCCAGTCGGCCCGGGGGTAGCTATCAGCCCCAGCATTTT. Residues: CASRPGGSYQPQHF.

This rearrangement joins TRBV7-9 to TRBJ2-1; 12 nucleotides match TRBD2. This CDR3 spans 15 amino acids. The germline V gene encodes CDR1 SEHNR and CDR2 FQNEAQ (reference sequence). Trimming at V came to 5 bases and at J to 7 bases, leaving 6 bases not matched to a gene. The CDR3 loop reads CASSKTSGSGNEQFF. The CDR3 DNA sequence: TGTGCCAGCAGCAAGACTAGCGGGAGTGGTAATGAGCAGTTCTTC.

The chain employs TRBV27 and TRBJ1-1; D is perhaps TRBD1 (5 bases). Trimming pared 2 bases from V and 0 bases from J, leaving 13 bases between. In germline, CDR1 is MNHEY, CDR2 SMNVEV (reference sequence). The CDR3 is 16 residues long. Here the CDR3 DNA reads TGTGCCAGCAGTTTACTGGGAAGGGGTATGAACACTGAAGCTTTCTTT. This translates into CASSLLGRGMNTEAFF.

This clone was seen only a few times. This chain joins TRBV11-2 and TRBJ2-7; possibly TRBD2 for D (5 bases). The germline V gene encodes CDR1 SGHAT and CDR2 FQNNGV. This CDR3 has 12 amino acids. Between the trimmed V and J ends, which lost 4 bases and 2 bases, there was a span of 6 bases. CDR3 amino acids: CASSWGAYEQYF. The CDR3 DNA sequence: TGTGCCAGCAGCTGGGGAGCCTACGAGCAGTACTTC. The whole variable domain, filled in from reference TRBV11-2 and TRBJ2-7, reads EAGVAQSPRYKIIEKRQSVAFWCNPISGHATLYWYQQILGQGPKLLIQFQNNGVVDDSQLPKDRFSAERLKGVDSTLKIQPAKLEDSAVYLCASSWGAYEQYFGPGTRLTVT.

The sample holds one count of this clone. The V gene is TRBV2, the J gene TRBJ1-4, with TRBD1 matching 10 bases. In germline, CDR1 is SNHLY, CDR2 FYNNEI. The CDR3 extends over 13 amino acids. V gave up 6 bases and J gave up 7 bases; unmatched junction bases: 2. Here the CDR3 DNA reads TGTGCCAGCAGGAGGGACAGGGGTGAAAAACTGTTTTTT. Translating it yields CASRRDRGEKLFF.

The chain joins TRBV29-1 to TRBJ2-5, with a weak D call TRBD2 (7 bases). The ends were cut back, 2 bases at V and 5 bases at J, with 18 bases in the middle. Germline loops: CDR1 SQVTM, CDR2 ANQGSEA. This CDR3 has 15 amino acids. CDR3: CSVERTEAGLETQYF. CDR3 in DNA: TGCAGCGTTGAAAGGACAGAAGCGGGACTCGAGACCCAGTACTTC.

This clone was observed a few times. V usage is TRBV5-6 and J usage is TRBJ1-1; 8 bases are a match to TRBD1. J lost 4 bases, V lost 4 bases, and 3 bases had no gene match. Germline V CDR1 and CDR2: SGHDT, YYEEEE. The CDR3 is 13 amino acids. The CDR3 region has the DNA TGTGCCAGCAGCCGGACAGGGTTCACTGAAGCTTTCTTT. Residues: CASSRTGFTEAFF.

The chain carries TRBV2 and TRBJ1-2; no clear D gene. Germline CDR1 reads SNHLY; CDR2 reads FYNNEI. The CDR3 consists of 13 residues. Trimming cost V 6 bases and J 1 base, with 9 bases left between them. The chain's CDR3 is CASSTGINYGYTF. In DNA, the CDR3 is TGTGCCAGCAGCACCGGGATTAACTATGGCTACACCTTC.

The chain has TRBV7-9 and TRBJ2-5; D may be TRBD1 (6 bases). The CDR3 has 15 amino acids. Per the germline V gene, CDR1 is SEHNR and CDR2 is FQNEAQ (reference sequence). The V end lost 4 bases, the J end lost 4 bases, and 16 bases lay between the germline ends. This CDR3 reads CASSSHRDGIETQYF. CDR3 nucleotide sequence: TGTGCCAGCAGCTCCCACAGGGACGGGATAGAGACCCAGTACTTC.

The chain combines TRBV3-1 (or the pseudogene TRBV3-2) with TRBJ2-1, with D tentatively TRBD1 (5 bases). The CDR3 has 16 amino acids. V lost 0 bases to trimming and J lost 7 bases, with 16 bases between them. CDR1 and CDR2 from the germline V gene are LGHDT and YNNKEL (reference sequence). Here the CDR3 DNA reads TGTGCCAGCAGCCAAGATCCCAGGCTCCCAGGGAATGAGCAGTTCTTC. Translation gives CASSQDPRLPGNEQFF.

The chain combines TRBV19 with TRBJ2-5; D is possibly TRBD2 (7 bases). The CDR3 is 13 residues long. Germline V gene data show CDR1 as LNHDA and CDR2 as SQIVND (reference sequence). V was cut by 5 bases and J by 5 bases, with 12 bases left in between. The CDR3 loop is CASSPGGRETQYF. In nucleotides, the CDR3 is TGTGCCAGTAGTCCGGGGGGCCGGGAGACCCAGTACTTC.